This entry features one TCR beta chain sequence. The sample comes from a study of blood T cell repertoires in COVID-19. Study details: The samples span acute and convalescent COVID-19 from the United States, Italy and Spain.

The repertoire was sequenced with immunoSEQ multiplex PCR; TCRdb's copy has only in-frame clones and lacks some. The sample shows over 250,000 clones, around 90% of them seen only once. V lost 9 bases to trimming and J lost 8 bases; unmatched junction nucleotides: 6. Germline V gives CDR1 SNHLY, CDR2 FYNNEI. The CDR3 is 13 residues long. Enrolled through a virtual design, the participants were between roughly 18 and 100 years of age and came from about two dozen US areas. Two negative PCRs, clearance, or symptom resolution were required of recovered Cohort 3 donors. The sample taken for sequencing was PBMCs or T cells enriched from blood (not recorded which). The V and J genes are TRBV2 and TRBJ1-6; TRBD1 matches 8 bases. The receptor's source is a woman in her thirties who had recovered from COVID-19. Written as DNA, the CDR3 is TGTGCCAGTAACAGGGGGACGGATTCACCCCTCCACTTT. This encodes CASNRGTDSPLHF.